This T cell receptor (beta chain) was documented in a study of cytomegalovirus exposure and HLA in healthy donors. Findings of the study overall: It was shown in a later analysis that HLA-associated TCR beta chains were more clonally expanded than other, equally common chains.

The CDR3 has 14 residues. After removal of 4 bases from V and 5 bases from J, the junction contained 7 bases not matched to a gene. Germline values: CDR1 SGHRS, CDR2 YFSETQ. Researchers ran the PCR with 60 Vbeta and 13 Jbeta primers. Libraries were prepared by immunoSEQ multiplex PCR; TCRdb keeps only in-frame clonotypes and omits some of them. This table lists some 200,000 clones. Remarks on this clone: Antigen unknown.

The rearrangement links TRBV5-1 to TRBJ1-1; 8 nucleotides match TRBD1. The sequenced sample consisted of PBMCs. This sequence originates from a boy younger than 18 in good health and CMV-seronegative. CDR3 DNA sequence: TGCGCCAGCAGCCCCCGGACAGGGACAACTGAAGCTTTCTTT. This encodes CASSPRTGTTEAFF.